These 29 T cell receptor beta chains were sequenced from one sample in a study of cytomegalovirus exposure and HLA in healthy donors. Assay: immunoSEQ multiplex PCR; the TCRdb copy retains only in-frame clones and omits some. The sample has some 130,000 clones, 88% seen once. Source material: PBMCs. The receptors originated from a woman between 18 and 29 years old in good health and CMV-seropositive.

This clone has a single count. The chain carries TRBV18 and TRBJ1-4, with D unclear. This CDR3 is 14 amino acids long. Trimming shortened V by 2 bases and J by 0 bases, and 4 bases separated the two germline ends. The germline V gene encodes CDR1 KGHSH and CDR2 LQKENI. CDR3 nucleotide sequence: TGTGCCAGCTCACCAACAGCAACTAATGAAAAACTGTTTTTT. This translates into CASSPTATNEKLFF.

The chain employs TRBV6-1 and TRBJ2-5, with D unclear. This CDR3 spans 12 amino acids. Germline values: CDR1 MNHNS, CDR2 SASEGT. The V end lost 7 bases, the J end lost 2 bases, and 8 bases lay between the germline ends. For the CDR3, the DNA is TGTGCCAGCAAACAGATTCAAGAGACCCAGTACTTC. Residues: CASKQIQETQYF.

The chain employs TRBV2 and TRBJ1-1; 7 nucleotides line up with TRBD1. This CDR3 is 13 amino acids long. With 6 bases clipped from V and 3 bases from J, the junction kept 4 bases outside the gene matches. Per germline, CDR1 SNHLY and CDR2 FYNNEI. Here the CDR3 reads CASSSQGYTEAFF. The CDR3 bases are TGTGCCAGCAGCTCACAGGGGTACACTGAAGCTTTCTTT.

CDR3 protein: CATSRDRFGVQKDGYTF. The CDR3 DNA is TGTGCCACCAGCAGAGATCGGTTCGGGGTACAAAAGGATGGCTACACCTTC. The chain uses TRBV15 and TRBJ1-2; D unclear. V shed 0 bases and J shed 6 bases, with 20 bases lying between them. Germline V gives CDR1 LNHNV, CDR2 YYDKDF (reference sequence). The CDR3 is 17 amino acids.

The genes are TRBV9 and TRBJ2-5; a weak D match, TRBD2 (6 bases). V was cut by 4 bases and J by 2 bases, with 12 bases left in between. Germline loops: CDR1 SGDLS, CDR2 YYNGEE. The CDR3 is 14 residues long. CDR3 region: CASSRTTSQETQYF. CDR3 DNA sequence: TGTGCCAGCAGCAGGACTACTTCACAAGAGACCCAGTACTTC.

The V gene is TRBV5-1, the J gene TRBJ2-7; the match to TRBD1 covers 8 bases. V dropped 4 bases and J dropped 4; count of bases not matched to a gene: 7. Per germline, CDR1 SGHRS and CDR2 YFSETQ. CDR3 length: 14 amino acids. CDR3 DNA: TGCGCCAGCAGCACGGACAGGGTACCGTACGAGCAGTACTTC. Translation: CASSTDRVPYEQYF.

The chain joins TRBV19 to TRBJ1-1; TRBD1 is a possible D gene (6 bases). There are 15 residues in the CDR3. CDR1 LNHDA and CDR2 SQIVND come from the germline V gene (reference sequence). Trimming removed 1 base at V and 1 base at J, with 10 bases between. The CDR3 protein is CASSIGSGANTEAFF. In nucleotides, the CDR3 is TGTGCCAGTAGTATAGGTTCAGGGGCGAACACTGAAGCTTTCTTT.

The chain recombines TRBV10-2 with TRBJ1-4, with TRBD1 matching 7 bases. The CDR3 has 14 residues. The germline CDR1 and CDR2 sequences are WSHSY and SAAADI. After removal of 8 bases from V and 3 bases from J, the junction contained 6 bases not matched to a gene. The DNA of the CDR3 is TGCGCCAGCTCACCGGGACAGCCTAATGAAAAACTGTTTTTT. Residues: CASSPGQPNEKLFF.

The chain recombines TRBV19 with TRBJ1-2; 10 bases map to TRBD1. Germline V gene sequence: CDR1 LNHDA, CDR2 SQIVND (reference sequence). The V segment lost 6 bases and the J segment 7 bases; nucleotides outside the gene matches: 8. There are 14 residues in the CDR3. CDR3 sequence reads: CASRSPGQGSGYTF. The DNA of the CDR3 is TGTGCCAGTAGGAGCCCGGGACAGGGGAGTGGCTACACCTTC.

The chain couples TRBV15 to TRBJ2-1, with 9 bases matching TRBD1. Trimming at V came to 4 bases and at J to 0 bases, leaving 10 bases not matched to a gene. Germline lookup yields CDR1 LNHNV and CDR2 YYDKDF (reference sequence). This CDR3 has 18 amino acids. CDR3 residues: CATSKDRGRESSYNEQFF. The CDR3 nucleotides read TGTGCCACCAGCAAGGACAGGGGCCGGGAGAGCTCCTACAATGAGCAGTTCTTC.

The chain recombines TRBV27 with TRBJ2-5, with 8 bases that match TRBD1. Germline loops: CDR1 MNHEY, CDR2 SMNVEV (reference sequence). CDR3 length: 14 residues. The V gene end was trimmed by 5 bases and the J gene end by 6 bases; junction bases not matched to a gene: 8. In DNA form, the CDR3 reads TGTGCCAGCAGTCCACGGACAGGGTTGAAGACCCAGTACTTC. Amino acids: CASSPRTGLKTQYF.

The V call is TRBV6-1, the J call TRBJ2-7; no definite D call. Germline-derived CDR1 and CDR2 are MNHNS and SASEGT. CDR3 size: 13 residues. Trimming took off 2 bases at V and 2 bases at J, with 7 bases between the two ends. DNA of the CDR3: TGTGCCAGCAGTGAATCCCAGGCCTACGAGCAGTACTTC. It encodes CASSESQAYEQYF.

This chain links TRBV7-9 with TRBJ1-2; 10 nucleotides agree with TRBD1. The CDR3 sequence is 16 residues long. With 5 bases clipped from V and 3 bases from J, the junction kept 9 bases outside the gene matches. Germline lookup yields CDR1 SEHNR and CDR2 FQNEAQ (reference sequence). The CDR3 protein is CASSLPDGQGDYGYTF. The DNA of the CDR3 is TGTGCCAGCAGCCTCCCCGACGGACAGGGGGACTATGGCTACACCTTC.

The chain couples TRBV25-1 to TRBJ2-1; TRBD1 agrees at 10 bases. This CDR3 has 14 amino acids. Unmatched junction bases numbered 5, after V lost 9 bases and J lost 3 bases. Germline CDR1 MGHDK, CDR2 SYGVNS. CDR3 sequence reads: CASRDRGDYNEQFF. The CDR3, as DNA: TGTGCCAGTAGGGACAGGGGAGACTACAATGAGCAGTTCTTC. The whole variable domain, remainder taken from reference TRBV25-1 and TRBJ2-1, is EADIYQTPRYLVIGTGKKITLECSQTMGHDKMYWYQQDPGMELHLIHYSYGVNSTEKGDLSSESTVSRIRTEHFPLTLESARPSHTSQYLCASRDRGDYNEQFFGPGTRLTVL.

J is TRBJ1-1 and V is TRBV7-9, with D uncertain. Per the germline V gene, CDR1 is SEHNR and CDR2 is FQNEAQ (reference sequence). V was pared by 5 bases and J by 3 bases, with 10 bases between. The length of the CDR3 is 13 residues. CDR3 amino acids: CASSPREDTEAFF. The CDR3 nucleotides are TGTGCCAGCAGCCCACGGGAGGACACTGAAGCTTTCTTT.

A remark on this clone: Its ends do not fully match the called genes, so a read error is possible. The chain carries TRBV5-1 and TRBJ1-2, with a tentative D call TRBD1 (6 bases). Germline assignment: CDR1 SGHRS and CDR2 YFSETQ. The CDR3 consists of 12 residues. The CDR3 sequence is CASSSVAGELHF. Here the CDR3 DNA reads TGCGCCAGCAGCTCGGTAGCAGGGGAGCTTCACTTC.

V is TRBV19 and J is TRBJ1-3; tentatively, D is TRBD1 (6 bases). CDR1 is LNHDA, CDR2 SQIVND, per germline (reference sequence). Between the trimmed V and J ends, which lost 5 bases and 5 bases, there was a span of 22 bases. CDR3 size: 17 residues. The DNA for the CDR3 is TGTGCCAGTAGTTCACCGAAACGGACAGATAATCGAAACACCATATATTTT. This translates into CASSSPKRTDNRNTIYF. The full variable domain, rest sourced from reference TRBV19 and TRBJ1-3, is DGGITQSPKYLFRKEGQNVTLSCEQNLNHDAMYWYRQDPGQGLRLIYYSQIVNDFQKGDIAEGYSVSREKKESFPLTVTSAQKNPTAFYLCASSSPKRTDNRNTIYFGEGSWLTVV.

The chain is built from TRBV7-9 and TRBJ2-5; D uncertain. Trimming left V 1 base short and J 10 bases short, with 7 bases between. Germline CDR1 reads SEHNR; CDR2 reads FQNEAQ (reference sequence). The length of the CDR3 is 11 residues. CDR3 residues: CASSLGGDQYF. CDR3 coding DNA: TGTGCCAGCAGCTTAGGAGGTGACCAGTACTTC.

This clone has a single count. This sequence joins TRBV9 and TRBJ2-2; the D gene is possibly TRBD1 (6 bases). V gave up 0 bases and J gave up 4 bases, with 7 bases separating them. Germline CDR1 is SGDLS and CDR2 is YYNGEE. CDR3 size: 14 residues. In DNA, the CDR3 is TGTGCCAGCAGCGTAGTGGGGGCCACCGGGGAGCTGTTTTTT. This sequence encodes CASSVVGATGELFF. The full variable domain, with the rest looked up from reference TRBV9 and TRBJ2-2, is DSGVTQTPKHLITATGQRVTLRCSPRSGDLSVYWYQQSLDQGLQFLIQYYNGEERAKGNILERFSAQQFPDLHSELNLSSLELGDSALYFCASSVVGATGELFFGEGSRLTVL.

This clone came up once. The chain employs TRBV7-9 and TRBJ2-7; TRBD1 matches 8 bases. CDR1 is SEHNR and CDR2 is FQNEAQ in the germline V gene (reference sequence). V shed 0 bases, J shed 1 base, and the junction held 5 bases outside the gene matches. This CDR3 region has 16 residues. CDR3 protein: CASSLAGRGRSYEQYF. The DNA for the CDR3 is TGTGCCAGCAGCTTAGCAGGCAGGGGGCGTTCCTACGAGCAGTACTTC.

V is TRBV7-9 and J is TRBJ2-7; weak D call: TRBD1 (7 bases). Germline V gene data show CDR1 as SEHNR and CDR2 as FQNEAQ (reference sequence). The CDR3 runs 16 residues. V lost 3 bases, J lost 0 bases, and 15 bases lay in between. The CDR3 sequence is CASSFRGEQSSYEQYF. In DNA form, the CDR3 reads TGTGCCAGCAGCTTCAGGGGGGAGCAAAGCTCCTACGAGCAGTACTTC.

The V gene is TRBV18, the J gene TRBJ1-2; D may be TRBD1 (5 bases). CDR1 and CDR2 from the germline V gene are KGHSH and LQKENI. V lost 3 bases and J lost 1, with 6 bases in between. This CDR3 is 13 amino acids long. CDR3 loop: CASSPRVNYGYTF. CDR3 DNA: TGTGCCAGCTCACCCAGGGTTAACTATGGCTACACCTTC.

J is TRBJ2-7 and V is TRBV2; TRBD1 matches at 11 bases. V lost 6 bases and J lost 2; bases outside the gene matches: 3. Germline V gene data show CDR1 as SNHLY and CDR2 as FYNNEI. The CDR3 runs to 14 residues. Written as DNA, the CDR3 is TGTGCCAGCAGACCGGGACAGGGGGCCTACGAGCAGTACTTC. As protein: CASRPGQGAYEQYF.

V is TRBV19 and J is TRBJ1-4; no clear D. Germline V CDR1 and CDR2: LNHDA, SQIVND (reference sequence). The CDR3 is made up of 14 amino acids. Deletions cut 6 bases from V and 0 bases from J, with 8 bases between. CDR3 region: CASRTVATNEKLFF. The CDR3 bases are TGTGCCAGTAGAACGGTTGCAACTAATGAAAAACTGTTTTTT.

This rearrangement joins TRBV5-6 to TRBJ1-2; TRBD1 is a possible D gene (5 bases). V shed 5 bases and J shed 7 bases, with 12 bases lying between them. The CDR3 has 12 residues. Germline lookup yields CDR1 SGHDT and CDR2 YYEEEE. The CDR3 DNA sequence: TGTGCCAGCAGTCTGGGGGGAGCTGGCTACACCTTC. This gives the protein CASSLGGAGYTF.

This chain's CDR3 is CASSWGVMNTEAFF. The CDR3 DNA reads TGTGCCAGCAGCTGGGGGGTCATGAACACTGAAGCTTTCTTT. The rearrangement joins TRBV5-4 to TRBJ1-1, with D possibly TRBD1 on 5 matching bases. There are 14 residues in the CDR3. V lost 3 bases and J lost 0, with 9 bases in between. CDR1 and CDR2 (germline): SGHNT, YYREEE (reference sequence).

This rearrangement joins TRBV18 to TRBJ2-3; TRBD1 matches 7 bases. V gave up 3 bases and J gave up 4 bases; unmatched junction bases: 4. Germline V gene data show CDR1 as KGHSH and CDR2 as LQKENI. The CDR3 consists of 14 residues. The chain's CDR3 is CASSPRQGSDTQYF. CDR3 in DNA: TGTGCCAGCTCACCGCGACAGGGTTCAGATACGCAGTATTTT.

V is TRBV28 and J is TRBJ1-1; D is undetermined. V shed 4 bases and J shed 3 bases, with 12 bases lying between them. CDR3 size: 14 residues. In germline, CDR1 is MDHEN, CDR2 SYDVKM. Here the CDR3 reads CASSSPGLHTEAFF. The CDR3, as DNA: TGTGCCAGCAGTTCTCCGGGATTACACACTGAAGCTTTCTTT.

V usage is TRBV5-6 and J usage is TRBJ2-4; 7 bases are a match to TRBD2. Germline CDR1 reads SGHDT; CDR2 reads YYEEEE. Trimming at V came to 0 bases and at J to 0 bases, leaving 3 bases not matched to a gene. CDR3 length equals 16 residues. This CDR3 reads CASSLGGTIAKNIQYF. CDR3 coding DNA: TGTGCCAGCAGCTTGGGCGGGACTATAGCCAAAAACATTCAGTACTTC.